Below are 3 T cell receptor beta chains sequenced from a single sample in a study of blood T cell repertoires in COVID-19. Assay used: immunoSEQ multiplex PCR; TCRdb lists only in-frame clones, some missing. The table lists around 81,000 clones, more than 75% of them singletons. Sequencing used peripheral blood. The receptors were gathered from a human donor in a cohort sampled during active COVID-19.

The rearrangement uses TRBV18 and TRBJ2-7; D might be TRBD1 (6 bases). This CDR3 contains 16 residues. V lost 3 bases and J lost 6, with 21 bases in between. Germline loops: CDR1 KGHSH, CDR2 LQKENI. Here the CDR3 DNA reads TGTGCCAGCTCACCGCGCACACTCAGCACCAGGGGCGAGCAGTACTTC. Its translation is CASSPRTLSTRGEQYF.

V usage is TRBV7-9 and J usage is TRBJ2-3; weak D call: TRBD1 (6 bases). Germline V gene lookup returns CDR1 SEHNR and CDR2 FQNEAQ (reference sequence). The ends were cut back, 0 bases at V and 4 bases at J, with 11 bases in the middle. This CDR3 is 15 amino acids long. CDR3 bases: TGTGCCAGCAGCTTAGCCACCCCAGGGGCAGATACGCAGTATTTT. It is translated as CASSLATPGADTQYF.

The V call is TRBV7-9, the J call TRBJ1-1, with D possibly being TRBD1 (5 bases). V lost 5 bases and J lost 4, with 11 bases in between. Germline lookup yields CDR1 SEHNR and CDR2 FQNEAQ (reference sequence). The CDR3 has 13 amino acids. DNA for the CDR3: TGTGCCAGCAGCCCCTCGGGGGGCACTGAAGCTTTCTTT. Its protein is CASSPSGGTEAFF.